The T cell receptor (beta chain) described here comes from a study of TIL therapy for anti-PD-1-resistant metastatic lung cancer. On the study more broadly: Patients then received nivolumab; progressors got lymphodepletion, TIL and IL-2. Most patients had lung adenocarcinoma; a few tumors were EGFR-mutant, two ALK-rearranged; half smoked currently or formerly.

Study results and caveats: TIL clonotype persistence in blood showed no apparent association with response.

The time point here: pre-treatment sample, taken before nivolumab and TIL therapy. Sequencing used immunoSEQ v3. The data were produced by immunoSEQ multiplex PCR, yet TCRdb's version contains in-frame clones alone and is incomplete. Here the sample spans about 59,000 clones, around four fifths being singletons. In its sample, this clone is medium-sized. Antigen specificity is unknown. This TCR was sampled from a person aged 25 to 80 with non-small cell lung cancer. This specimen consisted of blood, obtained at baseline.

Here the CDR3 reads CASSEETGQGGNTIYF. The CDR3 bases are TGTGCCAGCAGCGAAGAGACAGGGCAGGGAGGAAACACCATATATTTT. V and J are TRBV7-9 and TRBJ1-3, with TRBD1 identical over 7 bases. CDR3 length equals 16 residues. CDR1 is SEHNR and CDR2 is FQNEAQ in the germline V gene (reference sequence). V dropped 5 bases and J dropped 4; count of bases not matched to a gene: 11.